This TCR beta chain came from a study of response to subunit inactivated influenza vaccine. This clonotype has just a few counts. Its antigen is still unknown. A single record per CDR3 protein comes from TCRdb applying MiXCR to the RT-PCR reads. Here the sample spans 550,000 to 800,000 distinct CDR3 sequences, approximately 14% being singletons. The CDR3 length is 15 residues. Germline lookup yields CDR1 SEHNR and CDR2 FQNEAQ (reference sequence). Trimming left V 4 bases short and J 2 bases short, with 11 bases between. Findings of the study overall: It was suggested by the authors that few new T cells are recruited by each seasonal influenza vaccination.

Sequencing was performed on PBMCs from blood, taken 11 to 12 days after vaccination. J is TRBJ2-2 and V is TRBV7-9; a weak D match, TRBD1 (6 bases). This TCR was sampled from a man aged 50-60 years who received an inactivated influenza vaccine. The chain's CDR3 is CASSSSGENTGELFF. The CDR3 DNA follows: TGTGCCAGCAGCTCTTCAGGGGAAAACACCGGGGAGCTGTTTTTT. Variable domain in full (rest from reference TRBV7-9 and TRBJ2-2): DTGVSQNPRHKITKRGQNVTFRCDPISEHNRLYWYRQTLGQGPEFLTYFQNEAQLEKSRLLSDRFSAERPKGSFSTLEIQRTEQGDSAMYLCASSSSGENTGELFFGEGSRLTVL.